This T cell receptor (beta chain) was found in a study of blood T cell repertoires in COVID-19. Study overall: T cells, B-cell-depleted T cells, or PBMCs provided the cDNA or gDNA that served as material.

Original analysis: The authors estimated nucleated cell counts from reference gene primer amplification. The table came from immunoSEQ multiplex PCR; TCRdb's copy has only in-frame clones and leaves some out. The DNA was the basis for D and trimming; V, J and clone size are from that table. The table lists 200,000 to 300,000 clones, approximately 88% of them singletons. Ages ranged from about 18 to 89 years, with residence in some 25 US areas. Cohort placement rested on clinical history that participants reported themselves. This TCR was sampled from a woman aged 40 to 50 with acute COVID-19. What was sequenced was PBMCs or T cells enriched from blood (not recorded which).

CDR3 region: CASSSRGIRDEQYF. The CDR3 region has the DNA TGTGCCAGCAGCTCCAGGGGGATAAGGGACGAGCAGTACTTC. The chain employs TRBV7-9 and TRBJ2-7; 7 bases fit TRBD1. This CDR3 spans 14 amino acids. The J segment lost 5 bases and the V segment lost 4 bases, leaving 8 bases of the junction unmatched. CDR1 SEHNR and CDR2 FQNEAQ come from the germline V gene (reference sequence).